A selection of T cell receptor beta chains follows, all from one sample in a study of CD4 T cells in relation to SARS-CoV-2 and coronaviruses. Clones were sequenced by immunoSEQ multiplex PCR, and TCRdb holds only the in-frame ones, with some missing. The sample shows 35,000 to 50,000 clones, more than 65% of them seen only once. No antigen has been identified for these receptors. The sequencing sample was made of naive CD4+ T cells from PBMCs, cultured in vitro. The source is an adult with COVID-19. Each CDR3 is given with its conserved first and last residue. Size is stated for part of the rows, as once, few or many counts, or as a class when the clone is expanded.

CDR3 length: 20; V gene: TRBV28; J gene: TRBJ2-6; clone size: once; CDR3 protein: CASSSDVGTGRSNGANVLTF
CDR3 length: 17; V gene: TRBV4-1; J gene: TRBJ2-7; clone size: .; CDR3 protein: CASSQDGGASRLYEQYF
CDR3 length: 15; V gene: TRBV4-1; J gene: TRBJ1-5; clone size: .; CDR3 protein: CASSQDSGVNQPQHF
CDR3 length: 15; V gene: TRBV6-5; J gene: TRBJ2-3; clone size: .; CDR3 protein: CASSTRRGGTDTQYF
CDR3 length: 14; V gene: TRBV24-1; J gene: TRBJ2-3; clone size: .; CDR3 protein: CATSDYGLTDTQYF
CDR3 length: 15; V gene: TRBV24-1; J gene: TRBJ2-5; clone size: .; CDR3 protein: CATSDPGGNGETQYF
CDR3 length: 14; V gene: TRBV19; J gene: TRBJ2-7; clone size: .; CDR3 protein: CASSSPHGPYEQYF
CDR3 length: 14; V gene: TRBV28; J gene: TRBJ1-4; clone size: .; CDR3 protein: CATLGGVTNEKLFF
CDR3 length: 10; V gene: TRBV19; J gene: TRBJ1-4; clone size: .; CDR3 protein: CAREGGGLFF
CDR3 length: 15; V gene: TRBV4-2; J gene: TRBJ2-3; clone size: .; CDR3 protein: CASSQDRGSTDTQYF
CDR3 length: 18; V gene: TRBV23-1; J gene: TRBJ1-4; clone size: once; CDR3 protein: CASSEAGGLCATNEKLFF
CDR3 length: 12; V gene: TRBV7-9; J gene: TRBJ2-1; clone size: .; CDR3 protein: CASSLIWQEQFF
CDR3 length: 14; V gene: TRBV5-4; J gene: TRBJ2-1; clone size: .; CDR3 protein: CASSLVGGRNEQFF
CDR3 length: 15; V gene: TRBV6-5; J gene: TRBJ2-2; clone size: .; CDR3 protein: CASRRTPMNTGELFF
CDR3 length: 14; V gene: TRBV6-5; J gene: TRBJ2-5; clone size: .; CDR3 protein: CASSYGAGQETQYF
CDR3 length: 16; V gene: TRBV6-1; J gene: TRBJ2-3; clone size: .; CDR3 protein: CASSEYRGGNGDTQYF
CDR3 length: 16; V gene: TRBV19; J gene: TRBJ1-1; clone size: .; CDR3 protein: CASSMDRGRLNTEAFF
CDR3 length: 14; V gene: TRBV6-2/TRBV6-3; J gene: TRBJ2-5; clone size: .; CDR3 protein: CASSLQGNQETQYF
CDR3 length: 14; V gene: TRBV18; J gene: TRBJ2-7; clone size: .; CDR3 protein: CASSPSRQVYEQYF
CDR3 length: 15; V gene: TRBV4-3; J gene: TRBJ2-5; clone size: .; CDR3 protein: CASSQENRAGETQYF
CDR3 length: 15; V gene: TRBV6-5; J gene: TRBJ2-2; clone size: .; CDR3 protein: CASLLTSGSIGELFF
CDR3 length: 16; V gene: TRBV4-3; J gene: TRBJ2-1; clone size: .; CDR3 protein: CASSQDWASVDNEQFF
CDR3 length: 18; V gene: TRBV15; J gene: TRBJ2-7; clone size: .; CDR3 protein: CATSRDPPLAGESYEQYF
CDR3 length: 15; V gene: TRBV7-9; J gene: TRBJ2-7; clone size: .; CDR3 protein: CASSPSGSPLGEQYF
CDR3 length: 16; V gene: TRBV19; J gene: TRBJ1-5; clone size: .; CDR3 protein: CASSTEGAGSNQPQHF
CDR3 length: 14; V gene: TRBV13; J gene: TRBJ2-7; clone size: .; CDR3 protein: CASSFRTYSYEQYF
CDR3 length: 15; V gene: TRBV24-1; J gene: TRBJ2-3; clone size: once; CDR3 protein: CATSDLTSSTDTQYF
CDR3 length: 15; V gene: TRBV6-1; J gene: TRBJ2-7; clone size: .; CDR3 protein: CASSEGIADSYEQYF
CDR3 length: 17; V gene: TRBV6-2/TRBV6-3; J gene: TRBJ2-2; clone size: .; CDR3 protein: CASSSPRGRGDTGELFF
CDR3 length: 15; V gene: TRBV6-2/TRBV6-3; J gene: TRBJ2-3; clone size: .; CDR3 protein: CASSVRQGAVDTQYF
CDR3 length: 13; V gene: TRBV7-2; J gene: TRBJ2-1; clone size: .; CDR3 protein: CASRFQGDNEQFF
CDR3 length: 11; V gene: TRBV5-1; J gene: TRBJ2-1; clone size: .; CDR3 protein: CASSITNEQFF
CDR3 length: 15; V gene: TRBV10-1; J gene: TRBJ2-1; clone size: .; CDR3 protein: CASSGLGLAGNEQFF
CDR3 length: 17; V gene: TRBV9; J gene: TRBJ2-1; clone size: .; CDR3 protein: CASSEGAGAGPYNEQFF
CDR3 length: 14; V gene: TRBV6-5; J gene: TRBJ1-1; clone size: .; CDR3 protein: CASSSYRRGPEAFF
CDR3 length: 16; V gene: TRBV28; J gene: TRBJ2-5; clone size: .; CDR3 protein: CASSHPMTGPQETQYF
CDR3 length: 13; V gene: TRBV2; J gene: TRBJ2-2; clone size: .; CDR3 protein: CASSEVYTGELFF
CDR3 length: 16; V gene: TRBV4-2; J gene: TRBJ2-1; clone size: .; CDR3 protein: CAQQRISGRAVNEQFF
CDR3 length: 16; V gene: TRBV6-1; J gene: TRBJ2-1; clone size: once; CDR3 protein: CASSEADGVGGNEQFF
CDR3 length: 14; V gene: TRBV9; J gene: TRBJ1-5; clone size: .; CDR3 protein: CASSRGGGNQPQHF
CDR3 length: 15; V gene: TRBV7-9; J gene: TRBJ1-4; clone size: .; CDR3 protein: CASSLEQGLGEKLFF
CDR3 length: 16; V gene: TRBV28; J gene: TRBJ1-1; clone size: .; CDR3 protein: CASRVEGTGSNTEAFF
CDR3 length: 17; V gene: TRBV19; J gene: TRBJ1-4; clone size: .; CDR3 protein: CASSIFAATGLHEKLFF
CDR3 length: 16; V gene: TRBV15; J gene: TRBJ1-1; clone size: .; CDR3 protein: CATSREGYRGPSEAFF
CDR3 length: 15; V gene: TRBV18; J gene: TRBJ2-6; clone size: .; CDR3 protein: CASSRGSSGANVLTF
CDR3 length: 12; V gene: TRBV29-1; J gene: TRBJ2-7; clone size: .; CDR3 protein: CSPGTVVYEQYF
CDR3 length: 13; V gene: TRBV7-2; J gene: TRBJ1-4; clone size: .; CDR3 protein: CASSRRRAEKLFF
CDR3 length: 13; V gene: TRBV7-9; J gene: TRBJ2-1; clone size: .; CDR3 protein: CASSSSPYNEQFF
CDR3 length: 15; V gene: TRBV30; J gene: TRBJ2-7; clone size: few; CDR3 protein: CAWRTAPVYSYEQYF
CDR3 length: 14; V gene: TRBV6-5; J gene: TRBJ1-1; clone size: .; CDR3 protein: CASSYRSVNTEAFF
CDR3 length: 16; V gene: TRBV18; J gene: TRBJ2-7; clone size: once; CDR3 protein: CASSRATSGRIYEQYF
CDR3 length: 12; V gene: TRBV2; J gene: TRBJ2-7; clone size: .; CDR3 protein: CASRGESYEQYF
CDR3 length: 14; V gene: TRBV2; J gene: TRBJ1-4; clone size: .; CDR3 protein: CASRGTGLNEKLFF